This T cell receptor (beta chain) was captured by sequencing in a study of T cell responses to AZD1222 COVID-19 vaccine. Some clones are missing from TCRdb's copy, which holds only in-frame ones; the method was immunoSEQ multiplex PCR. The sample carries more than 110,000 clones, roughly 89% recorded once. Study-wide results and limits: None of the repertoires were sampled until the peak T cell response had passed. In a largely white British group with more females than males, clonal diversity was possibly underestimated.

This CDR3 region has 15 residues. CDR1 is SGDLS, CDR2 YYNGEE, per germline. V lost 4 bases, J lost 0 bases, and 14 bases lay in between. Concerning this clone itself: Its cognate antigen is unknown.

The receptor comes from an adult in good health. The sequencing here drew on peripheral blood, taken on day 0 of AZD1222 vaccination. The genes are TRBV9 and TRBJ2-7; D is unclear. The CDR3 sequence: CASSFRLGTSYEQYF. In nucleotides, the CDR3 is TGTGCCAGCAGCTTCCGACTGGGAACCTCCTACGAGCAGTACTTC.